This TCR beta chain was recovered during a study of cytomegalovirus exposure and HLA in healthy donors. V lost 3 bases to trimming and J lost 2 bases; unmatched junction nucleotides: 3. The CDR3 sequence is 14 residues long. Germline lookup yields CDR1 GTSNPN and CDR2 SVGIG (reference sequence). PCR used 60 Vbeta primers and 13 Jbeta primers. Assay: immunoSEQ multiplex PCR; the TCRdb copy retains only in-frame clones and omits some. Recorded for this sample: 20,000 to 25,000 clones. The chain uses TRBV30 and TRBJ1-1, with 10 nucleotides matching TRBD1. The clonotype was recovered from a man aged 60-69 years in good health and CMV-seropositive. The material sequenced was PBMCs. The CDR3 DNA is TGTGCCTGGAGGGGGGACAGGGGAAACACTGAAGCTTTCTTT. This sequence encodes CAWRGDRGNTEAFF. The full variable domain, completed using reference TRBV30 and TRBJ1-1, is SQTIHQWPATLVQPVGSPLSLECTVEGTSNPNLYWYRQAAGRGLQLLFYSVGIGQISSEVPQNLSASRPQDRQFILSSKKLLLSDSGFYLCAWRGDRGNTEAFFGQGTRLTVV.